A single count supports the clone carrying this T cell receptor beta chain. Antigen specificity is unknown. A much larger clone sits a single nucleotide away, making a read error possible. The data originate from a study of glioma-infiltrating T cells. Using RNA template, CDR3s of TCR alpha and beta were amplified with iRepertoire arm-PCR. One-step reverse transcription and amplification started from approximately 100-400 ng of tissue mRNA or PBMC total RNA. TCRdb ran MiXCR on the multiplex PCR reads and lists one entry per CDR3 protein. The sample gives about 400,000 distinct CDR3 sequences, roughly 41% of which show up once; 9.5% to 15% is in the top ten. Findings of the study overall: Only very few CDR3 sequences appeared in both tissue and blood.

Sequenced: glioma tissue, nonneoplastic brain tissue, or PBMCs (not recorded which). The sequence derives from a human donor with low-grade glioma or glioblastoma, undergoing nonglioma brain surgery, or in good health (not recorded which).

The CDR3 DNA sequence: TGTGCCAGCAGTTCTCCATCCGGGACAGCGGTCCACGAGCAGTTCTTC. Amino acid sequence: CASSSPSGTAVHEQFF. The gene calls are TRBV27 and TRBJ2-1; TRBD1 matches at 7 bases. This CDR3 contains 16 residues. V lost 4 bases, J lost 10 bases, and 16 bases stayed unmatched. The germline V gene encodes CDR1 MNHEY and CDR2 SMNVEV (reference sequence).